This is a list of T cell receptor beta chains from one sample in a study of cytomegalovirus exposure and HLA in healthy donors. TCRdb's copy holds only in-frame clones and misses some; the assay was immunoSEQ multiplex PCR. Of around 160,000 clones listed, almost 80% are singletons. Sequenced: PBMCs. The receptor set was obtained from a male donor in good health and CMV-seronegative. Both conserved end residues are part of each CDR3.

>TRBJ2-1|TRBV19
CASIGDYLPNEQFF
>TRBJ1-1|TRBV6-1
CASSEVGRGNTEAFF
>TRBJ2-5|TRBV7-3
CASSLNPGAGQETQYF
>TRBJ2-1|TRBV2
CASSEDRGSYNEQFF
>TRBJ2-2|TRBV5-4
CASSSGTANTGELFF
>TRBJ2-7|TRBV4-2
CASSQPKKPTGHPYEQYF
>TRBJ2-5|TRBV5-1
CASSLGQGPQETQYF
>TRBJ2-3|TRBV5-3
CARSFQTGGADTQYF
>TRBJ1-2|TRBV7-9
CASSSLGGVYTF
>TRBJ1-2|TRBV2
CASSGDRGQRGYTF
>TRBJ2-3|TRBV30
CAWSVRAGVDTQYF
>TRBJ2-6|TRBV6-5
CASSYAGLSGANVLTF
>TRBJ1-1|TRBV28
CASEPMNTEAFF
>TRBJ1-5|TRBV7-2
CASSSGGTQPQHF
>TRBJ1-6|TRBV19
CASSDRGRNSPLHF
>TRBJ1-1|TRBV6-1
CASSEVFGLNTEAFF
>TRBJ1-2|TRBV6-5
CASSVYRAPNYGYTF
>TRBJ2-1|TRBV10-3
CAISTGTSGSQTLNEQFF
>TRBJ2-7|TRBV2
CASSEDRGKAYEQYF
>TRBJ2-7|TRBV4-3
CASSQDVLAYEQYF
>TRBJ2-3|TRBV6-6
CASTGGTDTQYF
>TRBJ2-7|TRBV5-4
CASSLKGSGGYEQYF
>TRBJ1-2|TRBV28
CASSLQTGGYGYTF
>TRBJ2-7|TRBV5-1
CASSIDMREQYF
>TRBJ2-2|TRBV7-2
CASSLRLAGGPSTGELFF
>TRBJ2-1|TRBV19
CASSIGGTSGRNEQFF
>TRBJ1-2|TRBV18
CASSLDRGVRENYTF
>TRBJ2-7|TRBV28
CASSLTSGSHEQYF
>TRBJ2-5|TRBV5-5
CASSSQGYETQYF
>TRBJ1-4|TRBV6-5
CASSKLTGLAEKLFF
>TRBJ2-2|TRBV30
CAWSTTSGAGTGELFF
>TRBJ1-2|TRBV7-2
CASSGRASANYGYTF
>TRBJ1-5|TRBV18
CASSPGTGVGYEPQHF
>TRBJ2-6|TRBV6-5
CASSLGQGSGANVLTF